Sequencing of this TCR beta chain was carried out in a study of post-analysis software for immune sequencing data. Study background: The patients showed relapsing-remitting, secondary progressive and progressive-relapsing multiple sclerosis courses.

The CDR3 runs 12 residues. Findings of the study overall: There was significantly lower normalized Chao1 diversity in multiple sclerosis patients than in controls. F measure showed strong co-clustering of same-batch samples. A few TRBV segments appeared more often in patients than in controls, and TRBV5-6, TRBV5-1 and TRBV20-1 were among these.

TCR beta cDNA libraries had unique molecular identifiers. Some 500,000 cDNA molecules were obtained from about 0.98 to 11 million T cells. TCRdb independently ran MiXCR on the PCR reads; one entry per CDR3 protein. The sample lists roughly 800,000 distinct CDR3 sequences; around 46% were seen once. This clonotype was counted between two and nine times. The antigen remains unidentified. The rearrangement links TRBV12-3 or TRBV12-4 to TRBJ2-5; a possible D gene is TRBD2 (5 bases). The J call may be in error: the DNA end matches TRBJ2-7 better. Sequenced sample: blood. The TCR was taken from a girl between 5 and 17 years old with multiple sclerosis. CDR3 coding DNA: TGTGCCAGCAGCCGGGGTTACTACGAGCAGTACTTC. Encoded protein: CASSRGYYEQYF.